This T cell receptor beta chain is drawn from a study of blood T cell repertoires in COVID-19. Study-level information: The United States, Italy and Spain provided the acute and convalescent COVID-19 samples. T cells, B-cell-depleted T cells, or PBMCs supplied cDNA or gDNA.

As originally analysed: Amplified reference gene primers provided the basis for estimating nucleated cell counts. The assay was immunoSEQ multiplex PCR, and TCRdb's table has in-frame clones only and misses some. The V and J calls and clone size come from that table; D and trimming were worked out from the DNA. The repertoire has roughly 30,000 clones, roughly 80% of them found once; the top ten carry about 40%. The CDR3 is 17 residues long. Germline assignment: CDR1 LNHDA and CDR2 SQIVND (reference sequence). Trimming pared 5 bases from V and 4 bases from J, leaving 23 bases between. The sequence derives from a man in his 70s with acute or convalescent COVID-19. This chain uses TRBV19 with TRBJ2-5, with D tentatively TRBD1 (6 bases). The specimen sequenced was peripheral blood. For the CDR3, the DNA is TGTGCCAGTAGTGGGGGCCTGGGAATTGACGGTGGAGAGACCCAGTACTTC. It codes for CASSGGLGIDGGETQYF.